This T cell receptor beta chain was documented in a study of T cells after yellow fever vaccination (dated 2019 in TCRdb). Looking at the study overall: Libraries from fractions with low cell numbers were prepared with the SMART-Seq v4 Ultra Low Input RNA kit. Bulk TCR alpha and beta repertoires were sequenced longitudinally to track T-cell clones before and after primary and booster YFV17D yellow fever vaccination. The cohort comprised two healthy male donors, one aged 18 to 30 and one aged 30 to 39 years. Blood samples were taken at several timepoints before and after primary and secondary immunization, and bulk PBMC replicates and cell subsets were isolated. The full study reports these points: The secondary T-cell response was found to be weaker but faster than the primary response, with a peak reached on day 5 rather than on day 15. FACS-sorted repertoires could contain abundant contaminating clonotypes from the bulk population, so computational filtering was required. A small fraction of clonotypes showed up in both the CD4 and CD8 compartments, probably as a result of convergent recombination. Because the study included only a couple of donors, the extent to which the findings can be generalized is limited. Most clones expanded after primary vaccination were re-detected after the booster (about 95% of CD4 and around 86% of CD8), suggesting broad memory maintenance.

The sample's treatment or condition, from its label and the paper: live attenuated yellow fever vaccine strain. PBMCs were isolated from peripheral blood using a standard Ficoll-Paque protocol. Dynabeads CD4 and CD8 positive selection kits were used to isolate CD4 and CD8 T-cell fractions. RNA was extracted with TriZol from bulk PBMCs, CD4 and CD8 fractions, and dextramer-positive and dextramer-negative fractions. This clonotype was seen a few times. The target of this receptor is not known. One base away there is no much larger clone; base qualities are not given. TCR cDNA was synthesized by 5'RACE template switching, through which a universal primer site and unique molecular identifiers were introduced. Priming of cDNA synthesis was performed from both the TCR alpha and TCR beta constant segments. Library amplification involved two PCR steps, and the second step added sample barcodes and sequencing adapters. Sequencing of libraries was performed on Illumina HiSeq 2500 (2x100 bp) or NovaSeq (2x150 bp). Processing in the source paper ran as follows. MIGEC was used to demultiplex reads and collapse the reads into UMI consensus sequences, and MiXCR was used for V(D)J alignment. Clonotypes responding to the vaccine were identified with edgeR on replicate PBMC samples, with the criteria of FDR below 0.01 and a log2 fold change above 5 up to day 15. Each bulk clonotype received a CD4 or CD8 identity based on whether the sequenced CD4 or CD8 repertoire contained that clonotype at higher abundance. The public reads were reprocessed in TCRdb via fastp at Q25 and MiXCR, keeping in-frame beta chains. Merged by CDR3 protein, the rows form single entries marked with the most common genes and DNA. It is TCRdb's table, rather than the study itself, that gives the V and J calls and clone size. The sample includes about 260,000 distinct CDR3 sequences, with under 15% observed a single time. The top ten clonotypes cover approximately 0.49% of the sample.

The TCR was taken from a man aged 25-45 years who received the YFV17D yellow fever vaccine. The specimen was CD4+ T cells sorted from PBMCs, collected 45 days after the yellow fever booster vaccination.

The CDR3 amino acid sequence is: CASSSSGTKSDEQYF. The sequenced DNA is TGTGCCAGCAGTTCCTCCGGGACTAAATCGGACGAGCAGTACTTC. The chain is assembled from TRBV7-8 and TRBJ2-7; 7 central bases correspond to TRBD2. The germline V gene encodes CDR1 SGHVS and CDR2 FQNEAQ. The CDR3 runs 15 amino acids, cysteine and phenylalanine included. Only CDR3 DNA remains: 45 bases, in frame from the first base. V and J are trimmed by 6 bases and 5 bases, and the gene matches miss 13 bases of the junction. The CDR3 plus the reference TRBV7-8 and TRBJ2-7 genes for the other parts give the full variable domain: GAGVSQSPRYKVAKRGQDVALRCDPISGHVSLFWYQQALGQGPEFLTYFQNEAQLDKSGLPSDRFFAERPEGSVSTLKIQRTQQEDSAVYLCASSSSGTKSDEQYFGPGTRLTVT.